One sample yielded the 4 T cell receptor beta chains listed below, sequenced in a study of shared clonotypes between healthy human individuals. TCRdb's table, derived via immunoSEQ multiplex PCR, lists solely in-frame clones and lacks some. The sample shows hundreds of thousands of clones, less than 96% of them seen only once. Sequencing input: naive CD4+ T cells sorted from blood. Subset defined: CD45RA+ positively selected. The receptors were sampled from a woman under 40 in good health.

The genes are TRBV10-3 and TRBJ2-1; TRBD2 agrees at 11 bases. The CDR3 totals 16 residues. Germline V lookup: CDR1 ENHRY, CDR2 SYGVKD. V lost 5 bases and J lost 6; bases outside the gene matches: 9. The CDR3 bases are TGTGCCATCAGTCTACTTAGCGGGAGGGATGCCAATGAGCAGTTCTTC. Translating it yields CAISLLSGRDANEQFF.

The chain employs TRBV18 and TRBJ2-5, with 7 nucleotides matching TRBD2. Germline V gives CDR1 KGHSH, CDR2 LQKENI. V gave up 5 bases and J gave up 4 bases; unmatched junction bases: 4. The CDR3 sequence is 13 residues long. Here the CDR3 reads CASSTSGGETQYF. The CDR3 nucleotides are TGTGCCAGCTCAACCTCGGGGGGAGAGACCCAGTACTTC.

The CDR3 nucleotides read TGTGCCAGCTCGGAACAGGGCCGGGGCAATGAGCAGTTCTTC. Amino acid sequence: CASSEQGRGNEQFF. The chain has TRBV18 and TRBJ2-1; weak D call: TRBD1 (6 bases). V dropped 6 bases and J dropped 6 bases, with 15 bases sitting between them. This CDR3 contains 14 residues. Germline-derived CDR1 and CDR2 are KGHSH and LQKENI.

This chain connects TRBV7-3 to TRBJ2-3; weak D call: TRBD2 (5 bases). V lost 5 bases, J lost 8 bases, and 14 bases lay in between. From germline, CDR1 is SGHTA and CDR2 FQGTGA. The CDR3 runs 13 residues. CDR3 sequence (DNA): TGTGCCAGCAGCCCCGGGGAGCCAGGTACGCAGTATTTT. Translating gives CASSPGEPGTQYF.